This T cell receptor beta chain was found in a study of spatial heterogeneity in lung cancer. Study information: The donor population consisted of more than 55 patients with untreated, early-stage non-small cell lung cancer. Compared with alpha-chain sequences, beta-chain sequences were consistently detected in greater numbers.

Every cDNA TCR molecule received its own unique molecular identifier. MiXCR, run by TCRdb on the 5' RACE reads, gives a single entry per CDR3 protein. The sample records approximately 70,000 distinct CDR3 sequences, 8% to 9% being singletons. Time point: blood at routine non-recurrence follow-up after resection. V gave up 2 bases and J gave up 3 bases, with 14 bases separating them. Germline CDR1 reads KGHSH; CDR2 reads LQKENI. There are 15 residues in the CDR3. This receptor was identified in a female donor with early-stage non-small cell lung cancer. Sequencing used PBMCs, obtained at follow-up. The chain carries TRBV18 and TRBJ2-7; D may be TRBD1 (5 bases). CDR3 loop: CASSPSGHKNYEQYF. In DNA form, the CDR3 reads TGTGCCAGCTCACCATCAGGACACAAGAACTACGAGCAGTACTTC.